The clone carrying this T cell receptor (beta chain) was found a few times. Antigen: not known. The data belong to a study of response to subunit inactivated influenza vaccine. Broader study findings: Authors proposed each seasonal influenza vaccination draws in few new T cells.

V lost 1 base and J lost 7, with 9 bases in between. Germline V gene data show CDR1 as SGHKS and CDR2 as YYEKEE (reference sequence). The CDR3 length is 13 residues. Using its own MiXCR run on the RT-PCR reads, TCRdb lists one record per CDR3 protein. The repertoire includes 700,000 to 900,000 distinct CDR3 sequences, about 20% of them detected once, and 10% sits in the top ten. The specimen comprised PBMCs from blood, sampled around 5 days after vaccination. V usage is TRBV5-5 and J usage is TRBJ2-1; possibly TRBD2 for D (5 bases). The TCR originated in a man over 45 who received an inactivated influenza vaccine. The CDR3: CASSLPSTNEQFF. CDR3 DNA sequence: TGTGCCAGCAGCTTGCCTAGCACGAATGAGCAGTTCTTC.